This TCR beta chain was captured by sequencing in a study of shared clonotypes between healthy human individuals. Study-wide background: Every donor yielded three CD4 naive, three CD4 memory, two CD8 naive and one CD8 memory plate. Overall study results and limits: Few donors limited the genetic and exposure-history diversity represented. Sorted-subset sequencing, rarefaction showed, was incomplete despite large depth.

Note on this clone: As yet, its antigen is unknown.

Deep level was the assay's run setting. Sequencing used immunoSEQ multiplex PCR; TCRdb keeps in-frame clones, though not all of them. The table records about 2,500,000 clones, around 90% of them present only once. This CDR3 spans 15 amino acids. V was cut by 3 bases and J by 1 base, with 11 bases left in between. From germline, CDR1 is SGDLS and CDR2 YYNGEE. Sequenced: naive CD4+ T cells sorted from blood. Subset of the sample: CD45RA+ positively selected. The chain couples TRBV9 to TRBJ2-1; the D gene is possibly TRBD2 (5 bases). This TCR derives from a man aged 18 to 30 in good health. Here the CDR3 DNA reads TGTGCCAGCAGCGATGCTAGCTCTTCCTACAATGAGCAGTTCTTC. It specifies CASSDASSSYNEQFF. The full variable domain, its missing parts supplied by reference TRBV9 and TRBJ2-1, is DSGVTQTPKHLITATGQRVTLRCSPRSGDLSVYWYQQSLDQGLQFLIQYYNGEERAKGNILERFSAQQFPDLHSELNLSSLELGDSALYFCASSDASSSYNEQFFGPGTRLTVL.